These 19 T cell receptor beta chains were all obtained from the same sample, sequenced in a study of T cells in Graves' hyperthyroidism and ophthalmopathy. RNA transcripts gave rise to amplified TCR beta CDR3 regions. TCR CDR3 regions were first amplified by RT-PCR with HTBI primers. TCRdb fed the multiplex PCR reads into MiXCR, producing one record per CDR3 protein. The sample yields some 570,000 distinct CDR3 sequences, 13% to 15% seen once. Sequenced sample: blood. The receptors stem from a woman aged 18 to 35 with Graves' ophthalmopathy.

The genes are TRBV6-1 and TRBJ2-7; either TRBD1 or TRBD2 may supply D (5 bases each). Trimming left V 8 bases short and J 5 bases short, with 19 bases between. The CDR3 contains 14 residues. In germline, CDR1 is MNHNS, CDR2 SASEGT. CDR3 DNA: TGTGCCAGCGGAGCGGACAACAGACCGGACGAGCAGTACTTC. Encoded protein: CASGADNRPDEQYF.

The chain recombines TRBV28 with TRBJ2-7, with D tentatively TRBD1 (6 bases). Per germline, CDR1 MDHEN and CDR2 SYDVKM. V gave up 6 bases and J gave up 1 base, with 13 bases separating them. The CDR3 spans 14 residues. This chain's CDR3 is CASSGSQGSYEQYF. The CDR3 nucleotides read TGTGCCAGCAGCGGTAGCCAGGGGTCCTACGAGCAGTACTTC. Looking up the rest from reference TRBV28 and TRBJ2-7 gives the full variable domain: DVKVTQSSRYLVKRTGEKVFLECVQDMDHENMFWYRQDPGLGLRLIYFSYDVKMKEKGDIPEGYSVSREKKERFSLILESASTNQTSMYLCASSGSQGSYEQYFGPGTRLTVT.

This clonotype was seen repeatedly, ten times or more. The CDR3 spells CASSLRWNGYTF. For the CDR3, the DNA is TGTGCCAGCAGCCTCCGATGGAATGGCTACACCTTC. The rearrangement joins TRBV3-1 to TRBJ1-2; the D is unclear. CDR1 is LGHDT, CDR2 YNNKEL, per germline (reference sequence). CDR3 length: 12 residues. V dropped 4 bases and J dropped 6 bases, with 9 bases sitting between them. Looking up the rest from reference TRBV3-1 and TRBJ1-2 gives the full variable domain: DTAVSQTPKYLVTQMGNDKSIKCEQNLGHDTMYWYKQDSKKFLKIMFSYNNKELIINETVPNRFSPKSPDKAHLNLHINSLELGDSAVYFCASSLRWNGYTFGSGTRLTVV.

At least ten counts were recorded for this clonotype. The rearrangement links TRBV7-2 to TRBJ2-2; 9 positions agree with TRBD2. CDR3 size: 15 residues. The V gene end was trimmed by 2 bases and the J gene end by 5 bases; junction bases not matched to a gene: 3. Per the germline V gene, CDR1 is SGHTA and CDR2 is FQGNSA. As DNA, the CDR3 is TGTGCCAGCAGCTTAACTAGCGGGCGTACCGGGGAGCTGTTTTTT. This sequence encodes CASSLTSGRTGELFF.

This clonotype was counted many times. This chain connects TRBV5-5 to TRBJ2-7; 7 nucleotides agree with TRBD2. This CDR3 has 16 residues. Germline lookup yields CDR1 SGHKS and CDR2 YYEKEE (reference sequence). The ends lost 1 base at V and 4 bases at J; junction bases unmatched: 11. The chain's CDR3 is CASSLLPSGGTYEQYF. The DNA for the CDR3 is TGTGCCAGCAGCTTGCTCCCTAGCGGAGGGACTTACGAGCAGTACTTC. The whole variable domain, filled in from reference TRBV5-5 and TRBJ2-7, reads DAGVTQSPTHLIKTRGQQVTLRCSPISGHKSVSWYQQVLGQGPQFIFQYYEKEERGRGNFPDRFSARQFPNYSSELNVNALLLGDSALYLCASSLLPSGGTYEQYFGPGTRLTVT.

This clonotype was counted at least ten times. The V gene is TRBV12-3 or TRBV12-4, the J gene TRBJ1-3; D possibly corresponds to TRBD1 (6 bases). V lost 2 bases to trimming and J lost 3 bases, with 14 bases between them. The CDR3 totals 16 residues. DNA of the CDR3: TGTGCCAGCAGTTTACGAGGGGGAGTCTTTGGAAACACCATATATTTT. This translates into CASSLRGGVFGNTIYF.

This clonotype has a handful of counts. The chain is built from TRBV5-6 and TRBJ2-3, with TRBD2 identical over 7 bases. This CDR3 comprises 16 residues. Germline CDR1 is SGHDT and CDR2 is YYEEEE. V gave up 0 bases and J gave up 0 bases; unmatched junction bases: 4. CDR3 residues: CASSLGLASSTDTQYF. CDR3 DNA: TGTGCCAGCAGCTTGGGACTAGCCTCTAGCACAGATACGCAGTATTTT.

Ten or more counts support this clonotype. The V call is TRBV6-2 or TRBV6-3, the J call TRBJ1-2; tentative D call: TRBD1 (5 bases). Trimming pared 6 bases from V and 4 bases from J, leaving 18 bases between. Per the germline V gene, CDR1 is MNHEY and CDR2 is SVGEGT. There are 15 residues in the CDR3. The DNA of the CDR3 is TGTGCCAGCAGGACGGAGGGCCGGGGCTTCTATGGCTACACCTTC. Its protein is CASRTEGRGFYGYTF.

The chain uses TRBV5-4 and TRBJ2-1, with TRBD1 identical over 10 bases. V was pared by 6 bases and J by 7 bases, with 10 bases of the junction left unmatched. The CDR3 consists of 15 residues. The germline V gene has CDR1 SGHNT and CDR2 YYREEE (reference sequence). The DNA of the CDR3 is TGTGCCAGCAACCATTTGACAGGGGGCTCAAATGAGCAGTTCTTC. Translating gives CASNHLTGGSNEQFF. Together with reference TRBV5-4 and TRBJ2-1, the CDR3 gives the full variable domain: ETGVTQSPTHLIKTRGQQVTLRCSSQSGHNTVSWYQQALGQGPQFIFQYYREEENGRGNFPPRFSGLQFPNYSSELNVNALELDDSALYLCASNHLTGGSNEQFFGPGTRLTVL.

This clonotype was counted at least ten times. This sequence joins TRBV7-2 and TRBJ2-1; TRBD1 aligns across 8 bases. This CDR3 has 14 amino acids. Germline lookup yields CDR1 SGHTA and CDR2 FQGNSA. With V trimmed by 5 bases and J by 5 bases, 5 bases remained unmatched. The CDR3 sequence is CASSPWTGNNEQFF. As DNA, the CDR3 is TGTGCCAGCAGCCCGTGGACAGGGAACAATGAGCAGTTCTTC.

This clonotype was counted a few times. The rearrangement joins TRBV4-3 to TRBJ1-5; no firm D call. V was pared by 0 bases and J by 5 bases, with 11 bases between. The CDR3 covers 15 residues. Germline V gene lookup returns CDR1 LGHNA and CDR2 YSLEER. The CDR3 protein is CASSQDLAGHQPQHF. CDR3 nucleotide sequence: TGCGCCAGCAGCCAAGATCTGGCCGGCCATCAGCCCCAGCATTTT.

Ten or more counts support this clonotype. The gene calls are TRBV27 and TRBJ2-4; 7 positions match TRBD2. Germline V gives CDR1 MNHEY, CDR2 SMNVEV (reference sequence). The CDR3 is 16 amino acids. V shed 2 bases and J 0 bases; nucleotides not matched to a gene: 4. CDR3 nucleotides: TGTGCCAGCAGTTTAACCGGGAGGTCAGCCAAAAACATTCAGTACTTC. The encoded protein is CASSLTGRSAKNIQYF.

This clonotype was picked up a small number of times. The V gene is TRBV9, the J gene TRBJ2-1; maybe TRBD2 (6 bases). Trimming stripped 6 bases from V and 4 bases from J, with 14 bases between. The V gene's germline CDR1 is SGDLS and CDR2 YYNGEE. The CDR3 is 14 amino acids. The CDR3 region is CASTLSGGYNEQFF. The CDR3 DNA sequence: TGTGCCAGCACCCTTAGTGGGGGGTACAATGAGCAGTTCTTC.

This clonotype was recorded a few times. The chain recombines TRBV6-1 with TRBJ2-1, with a tentative D call TRBD2 (6 bases). V lost 5 bases to trimming and J lost 4 bases, with 9 bases between them. The CDR3 spans 13 residues. The germline gives CDR1 MNHNS, CDR2 SASEGT. The CDR3 is CASSRLGYNEQFF. The CDR3 nucleotides read TGTGCCAGCAGTAGACTAGGTTACAATGAGCAGTTCTTC.

The rearrangement uses TRBV10-3 and TRBJ1-3, with D perhaps TRBD1 (6 bases). This CDR3 has 14 amino acids. Trimming stripped 7 bases from V and 4 bases from J, with 14 bases between. From germline, CDR1 is ENHRY and CDR2 SYGVKD. The CDR3 sequence is CAITEGGGGNTIYF. As DNA, the CDR3 is TGTGCCATCACCGAAGGCGGGGGCGGAAACACCATATATTTT.

This clonotype showed up just a few times. This sequence joins TRBV24-1 and TRBJ1-1; D is possibly TRBD1 (5 bases). CDR3 length: 12 residues. V was clipped by 1 base and J by 9 bases, with 8 bases between them. The germline CDR1 and CDR2 sequences are KGHDR and SFDVKD. DNA of the CDR3: TGTGCCACCAGTGATTTTCCGGGACAAGCTTTCTTT. It specifies CATSDFPGQAFF.

This clonotype was observed many times. The chain uses TRBV19 and TRBJ1-6; possibly TRBD1 for D (5 bases). V gave up 7 bases and J gave up 7 bases, with 11 bases separating them. The CDR3 totals 13 residues. Germline assignment: CDR1 LNHDA and CDR2 SQIVND (reference sequence). CDR3 coding DNA: TGTGCCAGTAATGGACAAGTAAATTCACCCCTCCACTTT. It yields the protein CASNGQVNSPLHF.

The chain carries TRBV9 and TRBJ2-1, with 7 bases identical to TRBD2. The trim removed 3 bases at V and 4 bases at J, leaving 16 bases unmatched. The length of the CDR3 is 18 residues. Germline V gene sequence: CDR1 SGDLS, CDR2 YYNGEE. The CDR3 is CASSGRGFPSGPYNEQFF. CDR3 nucleotides: TGTGCCAGCAGCGGTAGAGGGTTCCCTAGCGGTCCTTACAATGAGCAGTTCTTC.

This clonotype was counted ten times or more. This chain joins TRBV7-9 and TRBJ2-3, with TRBD2 identical over 10 bases. Germline V gives CDR1 SEHNR, CDR2 FQNEAQ (reference sequence). This CDR3 has 17 amino acids. Trimming at V came to 6 bases and at J to 2 bases, leaving 11 bases not matched to a gene. Here the CDR3 DNA reads TGTGCCAGCAGATATTCCGGGACTAGCGCACTCACAGATACGCAGTATTTT. Amino acid sequence: CASRYSGTSALTDTQYF.